This T cell receptor (beta chain) was recorded in a study of blood T cell repertoires in COVID-19. Study summary: PBMCs, B-cell-depleted T cells, or T cells were the source of the cDNA or gDNA that made up the material.

TCRdb's copy holds only in-frame clones and misses some; the assay was immunoSEQ multiplex PCR. The repertoire holds a few hundred thousand clones, with 75% to 90% as singletons. Grouping used clinical history reported by participants in a survey and questionnaire. The CDR3 runs to 16 residues. In germline, CDR1 is ENHRY, CDR2 SYGVKD. Germline trimming cut 2 bases from V and 5 bases from J; bases unmatched to any gene: 9. The source material was PBMCs or T cells enriched from blood (not recorded which). V and J are TRBV10-3 and TRBJ2-1; 7 positions match TRBD1. This clonotype was sampled from a man aged 30 to 45 who had recovered from COVID-19. CDR3 nucleotide sequence: TGTGCCATCAGTGAGGGTACAGGGGCCCCCCACAATGAGCAGTTCTTC. It codes for CAISEGTGAPHNEQFF.